The 24 T cell receptor beta chains in this list originate from one sample, sequenced in a study of cytomegalovirus exposure and HLA in healthy donors. Profiling relied on immunoSEQ multiplex PCR, and the TCRdb table lists in-frame clones only, not all of them. Of 100,000 or so clones detected, 85% to 95% appear once; the ten largest clones hold 0.8% to 0.9%. The sequencing input was PBMCs. These receptors were collected from a woman younger than 35 in good health and CMV-seronegative.

This clone appeared a few times. The chain links TRBV10-3 to TRBJ1-1, with no clear D. This CDR3 has 14 amino acids. Germline V gives CDR1 ENHRY, CDR2 SYGVKD. V lost 0 bases and J lost 1, with 6 bases in between. Here the CDR3 reads CAISESRWNTEAFF. As DNA, the CDR3 is TGTGCCATCAGTGAGTCCCGGTGGAACACTGAAGCTTTCTTT.

The chain combines TRBV7-9 with TRBJ2-3; TRBD2 aligns across 7 bases. CDR1 SEHNR and CDR2 FQNEAQ come from the germline V gene (reference sequence). This CDR3 is 16 amino acids long. V lost 1 base and J lost 6; bases outside the gene matches: 10. Here the CDR3 reads CASSLDGEGTRDTQYF. The CDR3 nucleotides read TGTGCCAGCAGCTTAGATGGGGAGGGTACAAGGGATACGCAGTATTTT.

This rearrangement joins TRBV6-5 to TRBJ2-1, with 7 bases that match TRBD2. Germline CDR1 and CDR2: MNHEY and SVGAGI. Trimming cost V 9 bases and J 4 bases; bases outside gene matches: 3. This CDR3 spans 12 amino acids. CDR3 in DNA: TGTGCCAGTCGGGAGGCTTACAATGAGCAGTTCTTC. Translation gives CASREAYNEQFF.

This chain uses TRBV10-3 with TRBJ1-1; 8 positions agree with TRBD1. V was clipped by 7 bases and J by 3 bases; unmatched bases: 10. CDR1 and CDR2 from the germline V gene are ENHRY and SYGVKD. The CDR3 consists of 15 residues. The CDR3 loop is CAIKAGGTGDTEAFF. The CDR3, as DNA: TGTGCCATCAAAGCTGGCGGGACAGGAGACACTGAAGCTTTCTTT.

The chain is built from TRBV4-1 and TRBJ1-2; 8 nucleotides align to TRBD1. CDR1 and CDR2 (germline): MGHRA, YSYEKL. Trimming at V came to 0 bases and at J to 9 bases, leaving 9 bases not matched to a gene. This CDR3 region has 15 residues. The CDR3: CASSQEGLGQGSYTF. Here the CDR3 DNA reads TGCGCCAGCAGCCAAGAAGGACTTGGACAGGGTAGCTACACCTTC.

CDR3: CASSQGLGGLGEQFF. DNA for the CDR3: TGCGCCAGCAGCCAGGGACTAGGGGGGCTTGGGGAGCAGTTCTTC. The V and J genes are TRBV4-1 and TRBJ2-1; TRBD2 aligns across 8 bases. Germline V CDR1 and CDR2: MGHRA, YSYEKL. CDR3 length: 15 amino acids. The trim removed 3 bases at V and 10 bases at J, leaving 11 bases unmatched.

The chain uses TRBV5-5 and TRBJ2-7; D is perhaps TRBD1 (5 bases). Germline V gene sequence: CDR1 SGHKS, CDR2 YYEKEE (reference sequence). This CDR3 spans 15 amino acids. Between the trimmed V and J ends, which lost 2 bases and 0 bases, there was a span of 12 bases. CDR3 coding DNA: TGTGCCAGCAGCTTTGCCAGGGAACCCTCCTACGAGCAGTACTTC. It translates to CASSFAREPSYEQYF.

The chain couples TRBV7-8 to TRBJ1-4; D is unresolved. CDR3 length equals 14 residues. V was trimmed by 3 bases and J by 0 bases, leaving 5 bases between them. Germline V gene lookup returns CDR1 SGHVS and CDR2 FQNEAQ. The CDR3 DNA reads as TGTGCCAGCAGCTTGGAGACAACTAATGAAAAACTGTTTTTT. This codes for CASSLETTNEKLFF. Full variable domain (rest looked up from reference TRBV7-8 and TRBJ1-4): GAGVSQSPRYKVAKRGQDVALRCDPISGHVSLFWYQQALGQGPEFLTYFQNEAQLDKSGLPSDRFFAERPEGSVSTLKIQRTQQEDSAVYLCASSLETTNEKLFFGSGTQLSVL.

The V and J genes are TRBV5-6 and TRBJ2-1; D remains ambiguous. Germline CDR1 reads SGHDT; CDR2 reads YYEEEE. This CDR3 contains 11 residues. With 4 bases removed from V and 10 bases from J, the gap between germline ends came to 9 bases. CDR3 sequence (DNA): TGTGCCAGCAGCGCCACAGCAGAGCAGTTCTTC. Translation: CASSATAEQFF. The entire variable domain, with the rest obtained from reference TRBV5-6 and TRBJ2-1, is as follows: DAGVTQSPTHLIKTRGQQVTLRCSPKSGHDTVSWYQQALGQGPQFIFQYYEEEERQRGNFPDRFSGHQFPNYSSELNVNALLLGDSALYLCASSATAEQFFGPGTRLTVL.

The rearrangement links TRBV7-2 to TRBJ1-2, with 7 nucleotides matching TRBD1. The CDR3 is 13 amino acids. Germline V CDR1 and CDR2: SGHTA, FQGNSA. V gave up 5 bases and J gave up 8 bases; unmatched junction bases: 8. CDR3: CASSDRQGLGYTF. The DNA for the CDR3 is TGTGCCAGCAGCGATCGACAGGGATTGGGCTACACCTTC.

In its sample, this clone was seen once. This sequence joins TRBV6-1 and TRBJ2-7, with 10 nucleotides matching TRBD1. Trimming took 1 base from V and 1 from J; bases not matched to a gene: 7. The CDR3 has 17 amino acids. The germline V gene encodes CDR1 MNHNS and CDR2 SASEGT. CDR3 sequence reads: CASSEGEWGQGSYEQYF. The CDR3 bases are TGTGCCAGCAGTGAAGGAGAATGGGGACAGGGGTCCTACGAGCAGTACTTC.

V and J are TRBV5-1 and TRBJ1-1; 9 positions match TRBD1. V dropped 4 bases and J dropped 7; count of bases not matched to a gene: 11. Germline V gene data show CDR1 as SGHRS and CDR2 as YFSETQ. The CDR3 contains 15 residues. CDR3 nucleotide sequence: TGCGCCAGCAGCCCGTCCCGGGACAGGGCGGTTGAAGCTTTCTTT. It translates to CASSPSRDRAVEAFF.

The V call is TRBV7-9, the J call TRBJ1-2; 7 nucleotides align to TRBD1. This CDR3 is 12 amino acids long. CDR1 and CDR2 from the germline V gene are SEHNR and FQNEAQ (reference sequence). Trimming cost V 6 bases and J 4 bases; bases outside gene matches: 2. The chain's CDR3 is CASRDRSYGYTF. CDR3 coding DNA: TGTGCCAGCAGGGACAGGAGCTATGGCTACACCTTC.

This chain connects TRBV25-1 to TRBJ1-5, with 11 bases that match TRBD1. The CDR3 is made up of 15 amino acids. V gave up 4 bases and J gave up 6 bases; unmatched junction bases: 5. Germline CDR1 MGHDK, CDR2 SYGVNS. CDR3 sequence (DNA): TGTGCCAGCAGTGGGACAGGGGGCTCAGGTCAGCCCCAGCATTTT. Encoded protein: CASSGTGGSGQPQHF.

The gene calls are TRBV6-1 and TRBJ2-7; 9 bases are shared with TRBD1. The CDR3 is 15 residues long. With 5 bases clipped from V and 2 bases from J, the junction kept 7 bases outside the gene matches. CDR1 and CDR2 from the germline V gene are MNHNS and SASEGT. CDR3 loop: CASSRTGGPAYEQYF. The CDR3 nucleotides are TGTGCCAGCAGTCGAACAGGGGGCCCAGCCTACGAGCAGTACTTC.

The V and J genes are TRBV2 and TRBJ2-1, with 13 nucleotides matching TRBD2. Germline values: CDR1 SNHLY, CDR2 FYNNEI. The CDR3 spans 18 residues. The trim removed 3 bases at V and 8 bases at J, leaving 13 bases unmatched. CDR3 nucleotides: TGTGCCAGCAGTGACCCAGGGACTAGCGGGATTCTCTGGGATGAGCAGTTCTTC. This gives the protein CASSDPGTSGILWDEQFF.

This clone showed up just once. The V and J genes are TRBV27 and TRBJ2-5, with 9 nucleotides matching TRBD1. Germline CDR1 MNHEY, CDR2 SMNVEV (reference sequence). CDR3 length: 14 residues. The junction had 9 bases not matched to a gene; V was cut back by 6 bases and J by 7 bases. The chain's CDR3 is CASSPGQGYGTQYF. CDR3 in DNA: TGTGCCAGCAGCCCGGGACAGGGCTACGGGACCCAGTACTTC.

As concerns this clone: This sample also contains other DNA sequences that code for the same CDR3. This rearrangement joins TRBV5-1 to TRBJ2-7; a weak D match, TRBD1 (5 bases). Per germline, CDR1 SGHRS and CDR2 YFSETQ. Trimming took off 0 bases at V and 1 base at J, with 5 bases between the two ends. The CDR3 is 13 amino acids. The CDR3 region has the DNA TGCGCCAGCAGCTTGGCAGGGTCCTACGAGCAGTACTTC. This gives the protein CASSLAGSYEQYF.

The gene calls are TRBV5-4 and TRBJ2-3; weak D call: TRBD2 (5 bases). The CDR3 sequence is 14 residues long. Trimming removed 5 bases at V and 2 bases at J, with 12 bases between. Per the germline V gene, CDR1 is SGHNT and CDR2 is YYREEE (reference sequence). The CDR3, as DNA: TGTGCCAGCAGAGGGCGGGTTGACACAGATACGCAGTATTTT. This translates into CASRGRVDTDTQYF.

V is TRBV7-3 and J is TRBJ2-1, with TRBD2 matching 8 bases. CDR1 and CDR2 (germline): SGHTA, FQGTGA. The V gene end was trimmed by 5 bases and the J gene end by 5 bases; junction bases not matched to a gene: 2. The CDR3 consists of 13 residues. This CDR3 is CASSLAGNNEQFF. For the CDR3, the DNA is TGTGCCAGCAGCCTAGCGGGTAACAATGAGCAGTTCTTC.

The rearrangement links TRBV11-2 to TRBJ1-1, with D hard to call. The V gene's germline CDR1 is SGHAT and CDR2 FQNNGV. The CDR3 consists of 15 residues. Trimming cost V 1 base and J 6 bases, with 15 bases left between them. The CDR3 protein is CASSLVGGGLPEAFF. CDR3 bases: TGTGCCAGCAGCTTAGTGGGCGGCGGACTGCCTGAAGCTTTCTTT.

The genes are TRBV6-5 and TRBJ1-1, with TRBD1 matching over 7 bases. Unmatched junction bases numbered 3, after V lost 0 bases and J lost 8 bases. Germline CDR1 reads MNHEY; CDR2 reads SVGAGI. The CDR3 is 13 residues long. CDR3 region: CASSYSSGGEAFF. The CDR3 DNA is TGTGCCAGCAGTTACTCGTCAGGGGGAGAAGCTTTCTTT.

V gene TRBV7-8 combines with J gene TRBJ2-3, with a weak D call TRBD2 (6 bases). Germline V gives CDR1 SGHVS, CDR2 FQNEAQ. Between the trimmed V and J ends, which lost 4 bases and 4 bases, there was a span of 18 bases. This CDR3 has 16 residues. As DNA, the CDR3 is TGTGCCAGCAGCTCGCCTTCCGGGGGAATCGCAGATACGCAGTATTTT. Residues: CASSSPSGGIADTQYF.

This clone was detected once. The V and J genes are TRBV5-1 and TRBJ2-3; 8 bases fit TRBD1. This CDR3 has 15 amino acids. CDR1 and CDR2 (germline): SGHRS, YFSETQ. V lost 5 bases and J lost 2; bases outside the gene matches: 7. The CDR3: CASSNRQGSTDTQYF. Written as DNA, the CDR3 is TGCGCCAGCAGTAATCGACAGGGGTCCACAGATACGCAGTATTTT.